What follows describes a single T cell receptor (beta chain). One entry per CDR3 protein results from TCRdb running MiXCR on the reads. The profile shows 350,000 to 450,000 distinct CDR3 sequences, roughly 20% of them singletons. This sample was included in a study of T cell repertoires in cytomegalovirus infection. This CDR3 region has 12 residues. With 7 bases removed from V and 7 bases from J, the gap between germline ends came to 13 bases. The specimen sequenced was PBMCs. The receptor's source is a human donor in good health (CMV status not recorded). Some clones in this sample may be carry-over from other donors' samples. The V gene is TRBV12-3 or TRBV12-4, the J gene TRBJ1-2, with D unclear. The DNA for the CDR3 is TGTGCCAGCACCCCCCCTTTGGGTGGCTACACCTTC. This translates into CASTPPLGGYTF.